The next 9 T cell receptor beta chains were all read from a single sample in a study of cytomegalovirus exposure and HLA in healthy donors listed by TCRdb under 2017. Receptor libraries were prepared by the immunoSEQ multiplex PCR assay. A mixture of 60 forward primers for TCR Vbeta segments and 13 reverse primers for TCR Jbeta segments was used in the multiplex PCR. This immuneACCESS table, as held by TCRdb, lists in-frame sequences with V and J called but not all clones. Of the missing ones, under half trace to an unresolved V gene in checked studies; the others have no known cause. The sample data list some 140,000 clones, and approximately 79% of these were observed just once. The top ten clones comprise around 1% of the sample. The sample taken for sequencing was PBMCs. These receptor sequences come from a male donor in good health and CMV-seronegative.

The V gene is TRBV4-3, the J gene TRBJ2-5; D is undetermined. The J call may be in error: the DNA end matches TRBJ2-7 better. The germline V gene has CDR1 LGHNA and CDR2 YSLEER. CDR3 size: 14 residues. Written as DNA, the CDR3 is TGCGCCAGCAGCCAAGAGGTTCGTACCTACGAGCAGTACTTC. Translation gives CASSQEVRTYEQYF.

The chain is built from TRBV19 and TRBJ1-2, with D perhaps TRBD1 (5 bases). Germline CDR1 and CDR2: LNHDA and SQIVND (reference sequence). CDR3 size: 13 residues. Trimming pared 3 bases from V and 4 bases from J, leaving 9 bases between. CDR3: CASSILRGYGYTF. Here the CDR3 DNA reads TGTGCCAGTAGTATTCTTAGGGGCTATGGCTACACCTTC.

This clone was counted only a few times. V and J are TRBV5-5 and TRBJ2-7; no definite D call. The CDR3 has 14 residues. The germline gives CDR1 SGHKS, CDR2 YYEKEE (reference sequence). V lost 4 bases and J lost 2, with 13 bases in between. The CDR3 reads CASSKESSTYEQYF. The CDR3, as DNA: TGTGCCAGCAGCAAGGAGTCTTCAACCTACGAGCAGTACTTC.

The V call is TRBV6-6, the J call TRBJ1-4; D gene unclear. CDR1 and CDR2 (germline): MNHNY, SVGAGI (reference sequence). This CDR3 is built from 16 residues. V gave up 4 bases and J gave up 2 bases, with 14 bases separating them. In DNA form, the CDR3 reads TGTGCCAGCAGTTTTCCCCAAGCCGCGACTAATGAAAAACTGTTTTTT. Translating gives CASSFPQAATNEKLFF.

The rearrangement links TRBV9 to TRBJ1-3, with a possible D match to TRBD1 (5 bases). CDR1 is SGDLS, CDR2 YYNGEE, per germline. V lost 3 bases to trimming and J lost 0 bases, with 10 bases between them. The CDR3 sequence is 15 residues long. The DNA of the CDR3 is TGTGCCAGCAGCGCGACAGATTTCTCTGGAAACACCATATATTTT. Translated, it gives CASSATDFSGNTIYF.

The genes are TRBV11-2 and TRBJ2-7, with 8 positions matching TRBD2. The germline V gene has CDR1 SGHAT and CDR2 FQNNGV. The CDR3 spans 15 residues. V was pared by 2 bases and J by 5 bases, with 8 bases of the junction left unmatched. The CDR3 DNA reads as TGTGCCAGCAGCTTATCCCGGGGGGGTCGGAACGAGCAGTACTTC. It codes for CASSLSRGGRNEQYF.

The chain combines TRBV5-6 with TRBJ1-6; perhaps TRBD1 as D (5 bases). The V gene's germline CDR1 is SGHDT and CDR2 YYEEEE. The V end was cut by 4 bases, the J end by 8 bases, with 16 bases between. The CDR3 has 15 residues. CDR3 nucleotide sequence: TGTGCCAGCAGCCACTCGGGTCAGGGATATTCACCCCTCCACTTT. Protein sequence: CASSHSGQGYSPLHF.

V and J are TRBV12-5 and TRBJ1-1; no clear D gene. V was pared by 3 bases and J by 8 bases, with 10 bases between. In germline, CDR1 is LGHNT, CDR2 FRNRAP. The CDR3 has 12 residues. The CDR3 loop is CASGLSRAEAFF. The CDR3 nucleotides are TGTGCTAGTGGTTTATCCCGAGCCGAAGCTTTCTTT.

The chain is built from TRBV30 and TRBJ1-5, with 8 bases identical to TRBD1. Trimming removed 0 bases from V and 7 bases from J; junction bases left unmatched: 2. Germline V gives CDR1 GTSNPN, CDR2 SVGIG (reference sequence). The CDR3 is made up of 13 amino acids. CDR3 DNA sequence: TGTGCCTGGAGTGTAAACAGGGGGCAGCCCCAGCATTTT. Protein product: CAWSVNRGQPQHF. Full variable domain (remainder filled in from reference TRBV30 and TRBJ1-5): SQTIHQWPATLVQPVGSPLSLECTVEGTSNPNLYWYRQAAGRGLQLLFYSVGIGQISSEVPQNLSASRPQDRQFILSSKKLLLSDSGFYLCAWSVNRGQPQHFGDGTRLSIL.